The 3 T cell receptor beta chains below were found in one sample sequenced in a study of T cell repertoires in cytomegalovirus infection. For these receptors, no antigen is known. One entry per CDR3 protein results from TCRdb running MiXCR on the reads. Of about 120,000 distinct CDR3 sequences in the sample, 30% were seen once. The sample here was CD8+ T cells from cultured PBMCs, taken from culture after CMV antigen stimulation. The receptors come from a human donor in good health (CMV status not recorded). Some clones in this sample may be carry-over from other donors' samples.

This clonotype was seen many times. CDR3 in amino acids: CASSLGAGDTQYF. As DNA, the CDR3 is TGTGCCAGCAGCTTAGGGGCAGGGGATACGCAGTATTTT. V gene TRBV7-2 combines with J gene TRBJ2-3; D may be TRBD1 (5 bases). The CDR3 runs to 13 residues. Germline loops: CDR1 SGHTA, CDR2 FQGNSA. The V end was cut by 1 base, the J end by 6 bases, with 8 bases between.

This clonotype showed up just a few times. The V call is TRBV6-5, the J call TRBJ1-2; weak D call: TRBD1 (5 bases). The length of the CDR3 is 14 residues. V lost 6 bases and J lost 7, with 18 bases in between. Looked up from germline, CDR1 is MNHEY and CDR2 is SVGAGI. CDR3 sequence reads: CASRNRDAVGGYTF. CDR3 sequence (DNA): TGTGCCAGCAGGAACCGGGACGCAGTGGGTGGCTACACCTTC.

The J gene is TRBJ2-2, the V gene TRBV5-6; D is perhaps TRBD2 (5 bases). CDR3 length equals 14 residues. Trimming took off 2 bases at V and 4 bases at J, with 9 bases between the two ends. CDR1 is SGHDT, CDR2 YYEEEE, per germline. The chain's CDR3 is CASSFGVATGELFF. Here the CDR3 DNA reads TGTGCCAGCAGCTTCGGGGTGGCCACCGGGGAGCTGTTTTTT.